These 6 T cell receptor beta chains originate from one sample sequenced in a study of cytomegalovirus exposure and HLA in healthy donors (dated by TCRdb to 2017 to 2019). Library method: the immunoSEQ multiplex PCR assay. A mixture of 60 forward primers for TCR Vbeta segments and 13 reverse primers for TCR Jbeta segments was used in the multiplex PCR. Imported from immuneACCESS, the table was reduced by TCRdb to in-frame sequences with V and J called. These copies leave out some clones; in studies compared against another copy, an unresolved V gene accounts for under half, and the cause of the remainder is not known. The sample includes 95,000 to 150,000 clones, with around 80% observed a single time. The ten largest clonotypes hold 2.5% to 3.5% of the sample. Sequencing was carried out using PBMCs. All receptors derive from a woman aged 40 to 55 in good health and CMV-seropositive.

This clone has only a few counts. The chain is built from TRBV2 and TRBJ1-1; D unresolved. The CDR3 is made up of 13 amino acids. The germline gives CDR1 SNHLY, CDR2 FYNNEI. Trimming took off 2 bases at V and 11 bases at J, with 15 bases between the two ends. The CDR3 here is CASSEPTVLSAFF. In DNA form, the CDR3 reads TGTGCCAGCAGTGAACCCACAGTCCTGAGTGCTTTCTTT. Variable domain in full (rest from reference TRBV2 and TRBJ1-1): EPEVTQTPSHQVTQMGQEVILRCVPISNHLYFYWYRQILGQKVEFLVSFYNNEISEKSEIFDDQFSVERPDGSNFTLKIRSTKLEDSAMYFCASSEPTVLSAFFGQGTRLTVV.

V gene TRBV15 combines with J gene TRBJ1-6, with D unclear. CDR1 is LNHNV and CDR2 is YYDKDF in the germline V gene (reference sequence). V gave up 0 bases and J gave up 10 bases, with 10 bases separating them. The CDR3 has 14 amino acids. CDR3 coding DNA: TGTGCCACCAGCAGAGATAGATGGAGCTCACCCCTCCACTTT. Protein product: CATSRDRWSSPLHF. The whole variable domain, filled in from reference TRBV15 and TRBJ1-6, reads DAMVIQNPRYQVTQFGKPVTLSCSQTLNHNVMYWYQQKSSQAPKLLFHYYDKDFNNEADTPDNFQSRRPNTSFCFLDIRSPGLGDTAMYLCATSRDRWSSPLHFGNGTRLTVT.

The V and J genes are TRBV4-2 and TRBJ2-1; TRBD2 aligns across 12 bases. The CDR3 extends over 17 amino acids. The trim removed 1 base at V and 9 bases at J, leaving 10 bases unmatched. Germline CDR1 LGHNA, CDR2 YNFKEQ. This CDR3 is CASSQGPLAGGPGEQFF. CDR3 bases: TGTGCCAGCAGCCAAGGTCCGCTAGCGGGAGGGCCAGGTGAGCAGTTCTTC.

V and J are TRBV9 and TRBJ2-7, with D unclear. Germline V gene data show CDR1 as SGDLS and CDR2 as YYNGEE. The ends were cut back, 9 bases at V and 0 bases at J, with 13 bases in the middle. The CDR3 loop spans 13 amino acids. CDR3 nucleotides: TGTGCCACCCCGGAGCGCTCCTCCTACGAGCAGTACTTC. Protein: CATPERSSYEQYF.

The rearrangement uses TRBV7-9 and TRBJ1-1; unclear D gene. Trimming left V 3 bases short and J 5 bases short, with 13 bases between. Germline CDR1 is SEHNR and CDR2 is FQNEAQ (reference sequence). The CDR3 totals 14 residues. CDR3: CASSFLRVGTEAFF. DNA for the CDR3: TGTGCCAGCAGCTTCCTGAGGGTGGGGACTGAAGCTTTCTTT.

The rearrangement uses TRBV2 and TRBJ1-6, with TRBD1 matching 7 bases. CDR1 is SNHLY, CDR2 FYNNEI, per germline. The J segment lost 7 bases and the V segment lost 6 bases, leaving 6 bases of the junction unmatched. The CDR3 is made up of 14 amino acids. The CDR3 protein is CASRAGTANSPLHF. The CDR3 bases are TGTGCCAGCAGGGCCGGGACAGCAAATTCACCCCTCCACTTT.